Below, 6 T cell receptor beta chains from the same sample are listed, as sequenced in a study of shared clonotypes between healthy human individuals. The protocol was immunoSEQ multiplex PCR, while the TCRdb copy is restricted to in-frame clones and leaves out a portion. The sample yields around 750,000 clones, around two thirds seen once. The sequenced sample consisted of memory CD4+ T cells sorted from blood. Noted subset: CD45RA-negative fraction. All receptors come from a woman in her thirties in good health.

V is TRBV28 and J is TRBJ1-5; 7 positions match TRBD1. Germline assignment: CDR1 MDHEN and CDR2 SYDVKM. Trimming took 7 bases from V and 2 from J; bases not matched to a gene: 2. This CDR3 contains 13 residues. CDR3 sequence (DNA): TGTGCCAGCACCGGACAGGGCAATCAGCCCCAGCATTTT. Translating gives CASTGQGNQPQHF.

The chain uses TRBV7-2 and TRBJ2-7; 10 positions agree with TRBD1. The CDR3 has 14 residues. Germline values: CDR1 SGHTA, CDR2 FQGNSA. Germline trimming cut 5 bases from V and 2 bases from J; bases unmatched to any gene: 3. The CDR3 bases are TGTGCCAGCAGCCGCGACAGGGGGCCCTACGAGCAGTACTTC. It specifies CASSRDRGPYEQYF. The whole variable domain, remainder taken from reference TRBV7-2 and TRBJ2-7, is GAGVSQSPSNKVTEKGKDVELRCDPISGHTALYWYRQSLGQGLEFLIYFQGNSAPDKSGLPSDRFSAERTGGSVSTLTIQRTQQEDSAVYLCASSRDRGPYEQYFGPGTRLTVT.

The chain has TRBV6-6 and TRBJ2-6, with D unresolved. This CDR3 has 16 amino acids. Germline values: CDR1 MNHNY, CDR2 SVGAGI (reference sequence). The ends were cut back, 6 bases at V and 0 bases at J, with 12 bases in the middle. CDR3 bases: TGTGCCAGCAGCCTGATACTTACCTCTGGGGCCAACGTCCTGACTTTC. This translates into CASSLILTSGANVLTF.

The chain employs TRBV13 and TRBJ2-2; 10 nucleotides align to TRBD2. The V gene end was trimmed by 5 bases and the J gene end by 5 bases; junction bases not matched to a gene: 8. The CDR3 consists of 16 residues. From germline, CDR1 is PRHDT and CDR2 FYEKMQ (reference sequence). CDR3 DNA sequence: TGTGCCAGCAGCACCTTTAGCGGGAGGAGGACCGGGGAGCTGTTTTTT. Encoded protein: CASSTFSGRRTGELFF. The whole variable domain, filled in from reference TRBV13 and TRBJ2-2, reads AAGVIQSPRHLIKEKRETATLKCYPIPRHDTVYWYQQGPGQDPQFLISFYEKMQSDKGSIPDRFSAQQFSDYHSELNMSSLELGDSALYFCASSTFSGRRTGELFFGEGSRLTVL.

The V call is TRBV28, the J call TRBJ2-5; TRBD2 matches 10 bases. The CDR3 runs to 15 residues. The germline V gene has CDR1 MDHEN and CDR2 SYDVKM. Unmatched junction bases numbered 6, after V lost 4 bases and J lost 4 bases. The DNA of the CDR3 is TGTGCCAGCAGTTGGAGCGGGAGGGCAGGAGAGACCCAGTACTTC. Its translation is CASSWSGRAGETQYF.

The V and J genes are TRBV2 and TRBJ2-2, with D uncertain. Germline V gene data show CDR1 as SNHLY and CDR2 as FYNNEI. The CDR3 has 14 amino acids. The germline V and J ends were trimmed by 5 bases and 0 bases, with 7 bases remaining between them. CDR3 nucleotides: TGTGCCAGCAGTCCCAGTACGAACACCGGGGAGCTGTTTTTT. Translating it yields CASSPSTNTGELFF.